The T cell receptor (beta chain) under discussion was sequenced for a study of OX40 agonist ivuxolimab in advanced cancers. The study, taken as a whole, reports: At 0.1 to 3.0 mg/kg, clonal expansion of CD4+ and CD8+ blood T cells had occurred by week 6. Antigen specificity was not determined for the expanded peripheral T cells.

The germline V and J ends were trimmed by 5 bases and 6 bases, with 16 bases remaining between them. CDR1 and CDR2 (germline): GTSNPN, SVGIG (reference sequence). The CDR3 contains 14 residues. Of note for this clone: The antigen is unknown.

Produced via immunoSEQ multiplex PCR; TCRdb's table is partial and in-frame only. The sample has some 44,000 clones, 86% seen once. The sequence was obtained from an adult with an advanced solid tumor such as melanoma, head and neck, liver or kidney cancer. J is TRBJ2-2 and V is TRBV30; D gene unclear. Sequences were derived from CD4+ or CD8+ T cells sorted from blood, sampled in a trial of the OX40 agonist ivuxolimab. The CDR3 nucleotides read TGTGCCTGGGGGCGTATGAGTGGACCCGGGGAGCTGTTTTTT. Translation: CAWGRMSGPGELFF.